This TCR beta chain was found in a study of neoadjuvant anti-PD-1 for oral cavity cancer. TCRdb's copy holds only in-frame clones and misses some; the assay was immunoSEQ multiplex PCR. In the table there are about 42,000 clones, approximately 80% of which are singletons. Documented time point: after neoadjuvant nivolumab, at surgical resection. The CDR3 has 11 amino acids. Germline CDR1 SNHLY, CDR2 FYNNEI. Trimming stripped 9 bases from V and 6 bases from J, with 10 bases between. This clone has just a few counts. The J gene is TRBJ2-3, the V gene TRBV2; D might be TRBD1 or TRBD2, each matching 6 bases. The clonotype comes from a person aged 35 to 85 with oral cavity squamous cell carcinoma. The specimen was PBMCs, collected after nivolumab (anti-PD-1) treatment. CDR3 in DNA: TGTGCCAGAGGGGGGTTGGATACGCAGTATTTT. Translation gives CARGGLDTQYF.